This T cell receptor (beta chain) emerged from a study of Graves' ophthalmopathy and Graves' hyperthyroidism. This clonotype was counted a few times. Trimming took 3 bases from V and 14 from J, leaving 13 bases between them. Germline loops: CDR1 MGHDK, CDR2 SYGVNS. The length of the CDR3 is 12 residues. Amplifying from RNA transcripts, the study obtained TCR beta CDR3 regions. After a first-round RT-PCR with HTBI primers, a second-round multiplex PCR was run. TCRdb analysed the multiplex PCR reads with MiXCR anew, one entry per CDR3 protein. The data hold 650,000 to 900,000 distinct CDR3 sequences, with about 44% observed a single time.

V usage is TRBV25-1 and J usage is TRBJ1-4; D is unresolved. Sequencing was carried out using peripheral blood. This receptor was obtained from an adult man with Graves' ophthalmopathy. The CDR3 DNA follows: TGTGCCAGCAGTGATAGTGGAATCTCGCTGTTTTTT. Encoded protein: CASSDSGISLFF.